The rows below give T cell receptor beta chains drawn from one sample of a study of cytomegalovirus exposure and HLA in healthy donors. Clones were sequenced by immunoSEQ multiplex PCR, and TCRdb holds only the in-frame ones, with some missing. The table counts around 76,000 clones; about 0.83% lies in the top ten. The sample comprised PBMCs. These receptors came from a boy aged 10-17 years in good health and CMV-seronegative. Each CDR3 is given with its conserved first and last residue. A D gene is named only where the DNA matches it firmly.

>TRBV7-2|TRBD1|TRBJ2-5
TGTGCCAGCAGCCCGACAGGGATACTCCAAGAGACCCAGTACTTC
CASSPTGILQETQYF
>TRBV27|TRBD1|TRBJ2-7
TGTGCCAGCAGTCTCCAGGGGGCTCGGTACGAGCAGTACTTC
CASSLQGARYEQYF
>TRBV5-1|-|TRBJ2-1
TGCGCCAGCAGCTTGGAACAGCTGACCTACAATGAGCAGTTCTTC
CASSLEQLTYNEQFF
>TRBV7-2|TRBD2|TRBJ2-7
TGTGCCAGCAGCCGCAGGGGGACTAGCGGATCATACGAGCAGTACTTC
CASSRRGTSGSYEQYF
>TRBV29-1|-|TRBJ1-1
TGCAGCGGCGGTCAGAGGAACACTGAAGCTTTCTTT
CSGGQRNTEAFF
>TRBV9|-|TRBJ1-5
TGTGCCAGCAGCGCTGACAGTTTAAATCAGCCCCAGCATTTT
CASSADSLNQPQHF
>TRBV9|-|TRBJ1-6
TGTGCCAGCAGCGCCTTCGATAATTCACCCCTCCACTTT
CASSAFDNSPLHF
>TRBV6-5|-|TRBJ2-3
TGTGCCAGCAGTTACTCGACAGCTAGCACAGATACGCAGTATTTT
CASSYSTASTDTQYF
>TRBV10-3|TRBD1|TRBJ2-3
TGTGCCATCAGGGGGACAGGCGCTACAGATACGCAGTATTTT
CAIRGTGATDTQYF
>TRBV2|TRBD1|TRBJ1-1
TGTGCCAGCAGTGAAGCGCTTCGGGACAGGATCGGTGGAGCTTTCTTT
CASSEALRDRIGGAFF
>TRBV4-1|TRBD1|TRBJ2-1
TGCGCCAGCAGCCAGGACAGGGGTCCGGACAATGAGCAGTTCTTC
CASSQDRGPDNEQFF
>TRBV10-3|TRBD1|TRBJ1-2
TGTGCCATCAGCGAGGACAGGCGCCTCGGCTACACCTTC
CAISEDRRLGYTF
>TRBV7-9|-|TRBJ2-1
TGTGCCAGCAGCCCGGACAGCTCCTACAATGAGCAGTTCTTC
CASSPDSSYNEQFF
>TRBV4-1|TRBD2|TRBJ2-3
TGCGCCAGCAGCCAATATTCTAGCGGGAGCCAAGATACGCAGTATTTT
CASSQYSSGSQDTQYF
>TRBV2|-|TRBJ1-3
TGTGCCAGCAGTGGGGCATACGGTGGAAACACCATATATTTT
CASSGAYGGNTIYF
>TRBV5-4|TRBD2|TRBJ2-1
TGTGCCAGCAGCTTGGGGACTAGCGGGAACGACAATGAGCAGTTCTTC
CASSLGTSGNDNEQFF
>TRBV30|-|TRBJ2-6
TGTGCCTTTCAGGGTTTCTCTGGGGCCAACGTCCTGACTTTC
CAFQGFSGANVLTF
>TRBV5-1|-|TRBJ1-5
TGCGCCAGCAGCTTATCTGGAGATCAGCCCCAGCATTTT
CASSLSGDQPQHF
>TRBV6-1|-|TRBJ2-5
TGTGCCAGCACCCAAACAGGAATCCAAGAGACCCAGTACTTC
CASTQTGIQETQYF
>TRBV19|TRBD1|TRBJ1-1
TGTGCCAGTAGTAGGAGAGTGACAGGGCTGAACACTGAAGCTTTCTTT
CASSRRVTGLNTEAFF
>TRBV14|TRBD1|TRBJ1-1
TGTGCCAGCAGCCAAAGCAGGGGGCCCACTGAAGCTTTCTTT
CASSQSRGPTEAFF
>TRBV28|-|TRBJ1-5
TGTGCCAGCAGTTTCCCAGGGTTGGCAGCCCAGCATTTT
CASSFPGLAAQHF
>TRBV4-2|-|TRBJ1-1
TGTGCCAGCAGCCAAGATACGGGGGAATGGACTGAAGCTTTCTTT
CASSQDTGEWTEAFF
>TRBV6-5|-|TRBJ1-2
TGTGCCAGCAGTTACAGTTTCAACAGCCCTATCGGTGGCTACACCTTC
CASSYSFNSPIGGYTF
>TRBV7-2|-|TRBJ1-4
TGTGCCAGCAGCTTAGGTGAGGGTATTGGAGAAAAACTGTTTTTT
CASSLGEGIGEKLFF
>TRBV18|TRBD1|TRBJ1-5
TGTGCCAGCTCACTAATGCCCTCTAGGCGACAGGGCAGTCAGCCCCAGCATTTT
CASSLMPSRRQGSQPQHF
>TRBV4-3|TRBD2|TRBJ2-6
TGCGCCAGCAGCCAAGATCCTACTAGCGGGAGCTCTGGGGCCAACGTCCTGACTTTC
CASSQDPTSGSSGANVLTF
>TRBV18|-|TRBJ1-2
TGTGCCAGCTCACCCCCGACAGAGGCCCTCCGCTATGGCTACACCTTC
CASSPPTEALRYGYTF
>TRBV25-1|TRBD1|TRBJ2-7
TGTGCCAGCAGTGACACCCCGGACAGGAGTTACGAGCAGTACTTC
CASSDTPDRSYEQYF
>TRBV7-9|-|TRBJ2-7
TGTGCCAGCAGCCCCACCGGGACTTCCTCCGAGCAGTACTTC
CASSPTGTSSEQYF
>TRBV5-1|TRBD2|TRBJ2-4
TGCGCCAGCAGCCCCGAGACACTAGCGGGGGGTTACATTCAGTACTTC
CASSPETLAGGYIQYF
>TRBV10-3|-|TRBJ2-7
TGTGCCATAAAACAGGCGCCCTCCTACGAGCAGTACTTC
CAIKQAPSYEQYF
>TRBV7-2|-|TRBJ2-2
TGTGCCAGCAGCTCCCGCCTCGGACTGGCAGGGGAGCTGTTTTTT
CASSSRLGLAGELFF
>TRBV4-3|TRBD2|TRBJ2-1
TGCGCCAGCAGCCAAAAGTACGCCTTAGCGGGAGGAGGTGAGCAGTTCTTC
CASSQKYALAGGGEQFF
>TRBV12-5|-|TRBJ2-1
TGTGCTAGTGGTTTGGGGAGTTCGAATGAGCAGTTCTTC
CASGLGSSNEQFF
>TRBV6-1|-|TRBJ2-5
TGTGCCAGCAGTGCCAGGATTCACCGTACCCAAGAGACCCAGTACTTC
CASSARIHRTQETQYF
>TRBV4-1|-|TRBJ2-3
TGCGCCAGCAGCCAAGCCCCTCAGGGTAGGGGCACAGATACGCAGTATTTT
CASSQAPQGRGTDTQYF
>TRBV20-1|-|TRBJ2-3
TGCAGTGCTAGTACAGGTACGCAGTATTTT
CSASTGTQYF
>TRBV5-5|TRBD1|TRBJ2-1
TGTGCCAGCAGCTTGATACAGGGGGCAAATGAGCAGTTCTTC
CASSLIQGANEQFF
>TRBV6-6|-|TRBJ1-2
TGTGCCAGCAGTTACGGAATGGGCGGCTACACCTTC
CASSYGMGGYTF
>TRBV5-1|TRBD2|TRBJ2-1
TGCGCCAGCAGCGGAGTAGCGGGAGGGGCGTACAATGAGCAGTTCTTC
CASSGVAGGAYNEQFF
>TRBV6-5|-|TRBJ1-1
TGTGCCAGCAGTTACTCTGCGACAGGCAGTACTGAAGCTTTCTTT
CASSYSATGSTEAFF
>TRBV6-1|-|TRBJ1-2
TGTGCCAGCGGAAGGGGTGAAGGCTACACCTTC
CASGRGEGYTF
>TRBV4-1|-|TRBJ2-1
TGCGCCAGCAGCCTATACTCTAGGTCAGAAGAGCAGTTCTTC
CASSLYSRSEEQFF
>TRBV15|-|TRBJ2-7
TGTGCCACCAGCCCTACAGAGTCCTACGAGCAGTACTTC
CATSPTESYEQYF
>TRBV5-4|-|TRBJ1-1
TGTGCCAGCAGCTTGGTGTCCAACAGGATGGCTAGGAACACTGAAGCTTTCTTT
CASSLVSNRMARNTEAFF
>TRBV4-1|-|TRBJ2-7
TGCGCCAGCAGCCAAGATGAGTACGGAGACTTCTACGAGCAGTACTTC
CASSQDEYGDFYEQYF
>TRBV10-3|TRBD2|TRBJ2-2
TGTGCCATCAGTGACGGCGAGCGGGAGGCCGGGGAGCTGTTTTTT
CAISDGEREAGELFF
>TRBV27|TRBD2|TRBJ2-7
TGTGCCAGCAGTTTAAGCGGGACGGGTAACGAGCAGTACTTC
CASSLSGTGNEQYF
>TRBV7-9|-|TRBJ1-1
TGTGCCAGCAGCTTCCCCGACAGATCCACTGAAGCTTTCTTT
CASSFPDRSTEAFF
>TRBV5-1|TRBD1|TRBJ2-7
TGCGCCAGCAGCTTGGGAAACAACAGGGGAACCTACGAGCAGTACTTC
CASSLGNNRGTYEQYF
>TRBV7-3|-|TRBJ2-7
TGTGCCAGCAGCTCCTTGGGCTCCTACGAGCAGTACTTC
CASSSLGSYEQYF
>TRBV6-5|-|TRBJ1-5
TGTGCCAGCAGTGTCCGAGAAAATAGCAATCAGCCCCAGCATTTT
CASSVRENSNQPQHF
>TRBV18|-|TRBJ2-7
TGTGCCAGCTCACCGTCAGGGACCTACGAGCAGTACTTC
CASSPSGTYEQYF
>TRBV5-4|TRBD1|TRBJ1-2
TGTGCCAGCAGCTTGGTACGGGACAGGGGTTTTGGCTACACCTTC
CASSLVRDRGFGYTF
>TRBV30|TRBD2|TRBJ2-1
TGTGCCTGGAGTGTATGGCGGTCTAGCGGGAGTGCTTACAATGAGCAGTTCTTC
CAWSVWRSSGSAYNEQFF
>TRBV7-2|TRBD2|TRBJ2-3
TGTGCCAGCAGCTTAATGACTAGCGGGACGGCTGCAGATAAGCAGTATTTT
CASSLMTSGTAADKQYF
>TRBV30|TRBD2|TRBJ2-1
TGTGCCTGGAGAGACACACCCGGGACTAGCGGGGGGTTCACCGACAATGAGCAGTTCTTC
CAWRDTPGTSGGFTDNEQFF
>TRBV7-9|TRBD1|TRBJ2-7
TGTGCCAGCAGCTTAGACCGGGACAGGGGGTCCTACGAGCAGTACTTC
CASSLDRDRGSYEQYF
>TRBV5-1|TRBD1|TRBJ1-1
TGCGCCAGCAGCTTTGGGGGACAGGGGGGGTTTGAAGCTTTCTTT
CASSFGGQGGFEAFF